This section outlines one TCR beta chain sequence together with its context. TCRdb analysed the 5' RACE reads with MiXCR anew, one entry per CDR3 protein. Among about 430,000 distinct CDR3 sequences listed, about 24% were seen once. The data stem from a study of T-cell memory formation after mild COVID-19. Germline V CDR1 and CDR2: GTSNPN, SVGIG (reference sequence). The V end lost 0 bases, the J end lost 9 bases, and 7 bases lay between the germline ends. CDR3 length: 11 residues. The chain employs TRBV30 and TRBJ2-3; D remains unclear. This receptor was taken from an adult woman who had mild COVID-19 (a few samples of this study predate the infection). Cell type and time point are not known. Material: PBMCs or a T cell subset sorted from them (not recorded which). The CDR3 nucleotides read TGTGCCTGGAGTGTAGGATCCACGCAGTATTTT. Amino acids: CAWSVGSTQYF.